The clone carrying this T cell receptor beta chain was counted a few times. This specimen comes from a study of T-cell reconstitution after alpha-beta-depleted transplantation in children. Preparation of the TCRbeta library was carried out with unique molecular identifiers. Via MiXCR, TCRdb re-called the PCR reads, giving one row per CDR3 protein. The sample lists about 270,000 distinct CDR3 sequences; roughly 9.5% were seen once. From germline, CDR1 is DFQATT and CDR2 SNEGSKA (reference sequence). V lost 1 base and J lost 1, with 6 bases in between. The CDR3 is 13 amino acids. The sequencing used PBMCs from the stem cell graft donor, collected from the stem cell graft. The receptor was derived from a human donor who donated a stem cell graft to a child with SCID. The chain carries TRBV20-1 and TRBJ2-3; no firm D call. The CDR3 coding sequence is TGCAGTGCTAGAGTTGTGGGCACAGATACGCAGTATTTT. Amino acids: CSARVVGTDTQYF.